Below are 2 T cell receptor beta chains sequenced from a single sample in a study of identical twins. MiXCR was run by TCRdb on the 5' RACE reads, yielding one entry per CDR3 protein. The sample lists roughly 290,000 distinct CDR3 sequences, 6.5% to 9.5% occurring once. The same data also contributed to another study, on yellow fever vaccine responses in identical twins.

Material: memory (CD45RO+) T cells sorted from blood. These receptors were collected from a woman under 30 in good health.

The table lists this clonotype with a count of one. The V call is TRBV5-1, the J call TRBJ1-2; a possible D gene is TRBD1 (6 bases). Germline CDR1 SGHRS, CDR2 YFSETQ. The ends were cut back, 0 bases at V and 2 bases at J, with 11 bases in the middle. This CDR3 is built from 15 residues. CDR3 DNA: TGCGCCAGCAGCTTGGCTGGGGGGCTAAACTATGGCTACACCTTC. As protein: CASSLAGGLNYGYTF.

This clonotype has ten or more counts. This chain uses TRBV5-5 with TRBJ2-7; TRBD2 agrees at 10 bases. With V trimmed by 5 bases and J by 5 bases, 4 bases remained unmatched. The germline V gene has CDR1 SGHKS and CDR2 YYEKEE (reference sequence). The CDR3 contains 13 residues. The CDR3 nucleotides read TGTGCCAGCAGGCTAGCGGGAGAAAACGAGCAGTACTTC. It yields the protein CASRLAGENEQYF.